These T cell receptor beta chains were read from a single sample in a study of regulatory T cells in long-lasting Graves disease. TCRdb analysed the multiplex PCR reads with MiXCR anew, one entry per CDR3 protein. Of hundreds of thousands of distinct CDR3 sequences listed, roughly a fifth are singletons. The sequencing here drew on peripheral blood mononuclear cells (PBMCs), taken when the disease was refractory, from a patient treated with antithyroid drugs. The receptors come from a female donor with Graves disease. CDR3s include the opening cysteine and the closing phenylalanine or tryptophan. The D gene is left open where the match is weak. Size values are once, few and many counts, or a class for expanded clones, and some rows have none.

abundance	j_gene	d_gene	v_gene	CDR3aa	CDR3nt
few	TRBJ1-1	NA	TRBV13	CASSLPSGTTEAFF	TGTGCCAGCAGCTTACCCTCAGGGACCACTGAAGCTTTCTTT
NA	TRBJ1-1	NA	TRBV6-1	CASRDFGMNTEAFF	TGTGCCAGCAGGGACTTTGGGATGAACACTGAAGCTTTCTTT
many	TRBJ2-7	NA	TRBV6-1	CASSTEALTGIHEQYF	TGTGCCAGCAGCACGGAAGCCCTAACAGGGATCCACGAGCAGTACTTC
NA	TRBJ2-3	TRBD2	TRBV28	CASSPGTSAAPDTQYF	TGTGCCAGCAGTCCTGGGACTAGCGCGGCCCCAGATACGCAGTATTTT
many	TRBJ1-2	NA	TRBV28	CASSPRGASLYGYTF	TGTGCCAGCAGTCCTAGAGGGGCAAGTCTCTATGGCTACACCTTC
many	TRBJ2-5	NA	TRBV28	CASSILRSEGETQYF	TGTGCCAGCAGCATTCTTCGCTCGGAAGGAGAGACCCAGTACTTC
few	TRBJ1-2	NA	TRBV5-1	CASSFNGEEGYTF	TGCGCCAGCAGCTTCAATGGGGAGGAAGGCTACACCTTC
few	TRBJ2-5	NA	TRBV7-9	CASSLAPLVEDQYF	TGTGCCAGCAGCTTAGCTCCTCTTGTGGAGGACCAGTACTTC
many	TRBJ2-2	TRBD1	TRBV10-3	CAIQGTRTTGELFF	TGTGCCATACAGGGGACCAGAACCACCGGGGAGCTGTTTTTT
many	TRBJ2-7	NA	TRBV3-1	CASSQDSYASSYEQYF	TGTGCCAGCAGCCAAGATTCTTACGCCAGCTCCTACGAGCAGTACTTC
many	TRBJ2-7	TRBD2	TRBV10-3	CAISGRREGLGEQYF	TGTGCCATCAGTGGACGGCGGGAGGGTCTGGGGGAGCAGTACTTC
NA	TRBJ2-7	TRBD2	TRBV18	CASSPGSGATYEQYF	TGTGCCAGCTCACCTGGTAGCGGGGCAACCTACGAGCAGTACTTC
many	TRBJ1-3	NA	TRBV28	CASSLPLARNTIYF	TGTGCCAGCAGTTTACCGCTGGCTAGAAACACCATATATTTT
few	TRBJ2-5	NA	TRBV5-1	CASSLAAGTLQETQYF	TGCGCCAGCAGCTTGGCCGCAGGGACCCTTCAAGAGACCCAGTACTTC
few	TRBJ2-7	TRBD2	TRBV9	CASSVEAGGCEQYF	TGTGCCAGCAGCGTAGAGGCGGGAGGGTGCGAGCAGTACTTC
many	TRBJ2-7	TRBD1	TRBV6-1	CASSGGQGSDEQYF	TGTGCCAGCAGTGGGGGACAGGGGTCGGACGAGCAGTACTTC
many	TRBJ2-7	NA	TRBV2	CASWDRSSYEQYF	TGTGCCAGCTGGGACCGGAGCTCCTACGAGCAGTACTTC
NA	TRBJ2-1	NA	TRBV28	CASSFWGPSGNNEQFF	TGTGCCAGCAGTTTCTGGGGGCCTAGCGGAAACAATGAGCAGTTCTTC
many	TRBJ2-2	NA	TRBV28	CASSSPGPNTGELFF	TGTGCCAGCAGTAGTCCGGGACCGAACACCGGGGAGCTGTTTTTT
many	TRBJ1-2	NA	TRBV6-1	CASSTQDSPNYGYTF	TGTGCCAGCAGCACCCAGGACAGCCCTAACTATGGCTACACCTTC
few	TRBJ1-4	TRBD1	TRBV11-2	CASSHEGGDRPFF	TGTGCCAGCAGCCATGAAGGGGGCGATCGCCCCTTTTTT
NA	TRBJ2-5	TRBD2	TRBV20-1	CSARDLAGVFQETQYF	TGCAGTGCTAGAGATCTGGCGGGAGTGTTTCAGGAGACCCAGTACTTC
many	TRBJ1-5	NA	TRBV19	CASSIVFAENQPQHF	TGTGCCAGTAGTATAGTTTTCGCGGAAAATCAGCCCCAGCATTTT
NA	TRBJ1-1	NA	TRBV6-1	CASSLPRDTNTEAFF	TGTGCCAGCAGTCTCCCCCGGGACACGAACACTGAAGCTTTCTTT
NA	TRBJ1-5	NA	TRBV7-2	CASSPWTDSNQPQHF	TGTGCCAGCAGCCCCTGGACAGATAGCAATCAGCCCCAGCATTTT
many	TRBJ2-6	NA	TRBV27	CASSGQSSGANVLTF	TGTGCCAGCAGTGGACAGAGCTCTGGGGCCAACGTCCTGACTTTC
many	TRBJ2-7	TRBD2	TRBV2	CASSEAQLAVTYEQYF	TGTGCCAGCAGTGAAGCACAACTAGCGGTTACCTACGAGCAGTACTTC
many	TRBJ2-7	TRBD2	TRBV27	CASSPAGALYEQYF	TGTGCCAGCTCCCCCGCGGGAGCTCTTTACGAGCAGTACTTC
NA	TRBJ1-3	NA	TRBV30	CACWGVGNTIYF	TGTGCCTGCTGGGGAGTTGGAAACACCATATATTTT
many	TRBJ1-2	NA	TRBV4-2	CASSQEKWSYGYTF	TGTGCCAGCAGCCAAGAGAAGTGGTCCTATGGCTACACCTTC
NA	TRBJ1-2	NA	TRBV4-1	CASSQDKGGFNYGYTF	TGCGCCAGCAGCCAAGATAAGGGGGGCTTTAACTATGGCTACACCTTC
NA	TRBJ2-2	NA	TRBV28	CASKSGELFF	TGTGCCAGCAAGTCCGGGGAGCTGTTTTTT
many	TRBJ2-7	TRBD2	TRBV29-1	CSVATSGSSYEQYF	TGCAGCGTCGCTACTAGCGGGAGCTCCTACGAGCAGTACTTC
few	TRBJ1-1	NA	TRBV4-1	CASSQERGSEAFF	TGCGCCAGCAGCCAAGAGAGGGGGTCTGAAGCTTTCTTT
NA	TRBJ2-4	NA	TRBV11-2	CASSLVGGENIQYF	TGTGCCAGCAGCTTAGTGGGGGGAGAAAACATTCAGTACTTC
few	TRBJ2-5	NA	TRBV20-1	CSARVRGQETQYF	TGCAGTGCTAGAGTTAGGGGTCAAGAGACCCAGTACTTC
NA	TRBJ2-5	NA	TRBV30	CAWTRELLDAQYF	TGTGCCTGGACCAGGGAACTACTCGACGCCCAGTACTTC
many	TRBJ1-5	NA	TRBV5-5	CASSPGWSNQPQHF	TGTGCCAGCAGCCCCGGGTGGAGCAATCAGCCCCAGCATTTT
NA	TRBJ2-3	NA	TRBV20-1	CSAWSSLADTQYF	TGCAGTGCTTGGTCTTCATTAGCAGATACGCAGTATTTT
NA	TRBJ1-1	NA	TRBV27	CASSVTFYTEAFF	TGTGCCAGCAGTGTGACCTTTTACACTGAAGCTTTCTTT
many	TRBJ1-4	NA	TRBV5-1	CASRSTATNEKLFF	TGCGCCAGCAGAAGCACGGCAACTAATGAAAAACTGTTTTTT
NA	TRBJ2-1	NA	TRBV28	CASRPHRGSNKFHEQFF	TGTGCCAGCAGACCCCACCGGGGGAGCAACAAGTTCCATGAGCAGTTCTTC
many	TRBJ2-5	NA	TRBV7-9	CASSPRDTPYQETQYF	TGTGCCAGCAGCCCGCGGGACACACCATACCAAGAGACCCAGTACTTC
once	TRBJ2-1	TRBD2	TRBV20-1	CSARVASGWTNEQFF	TGCAGTGCTAGAGTCGCTAGCGGGTGGACCAATGAGCAGTTCTTC
NA	TRBJ1-1	NA	TRBV5-1	CASSLLLGARNTEAFF	TGCGCCAGCAGCTTGTTATTAGGGGCCAGGAACACTGAAGCTTTCTTT
few	TRBJ1-6	NA	TRBV7-3	CASSAGIDNSPLHF	TGTGCCAGCAGCGCCGGGATAGATAATTCACCCCTCCACTTT
NA	TRBJ1-2	NA	TRBV7-9	CASSQLTDTNYGYTF	TGTGCCAGCAGCCAATTGACAGACACCAACTATGGCTACACCTTC
many	TRBJ1-1	NA	TRBV20-1	CSATNPGTDSSEAFF	TGCAGTGCAACCAACCCGGGGACGGACAGTAGTGAAGCTTTCTTT
NA	TRBJ2-2	TRBD2	TRBV12-3/TRBV12-4	CASSSSSGSHTGELFF	TGTGCCAGCAGTTCGAGTAGCGGGAGTCACACCGGGGAGCTGTTTTTT
many	TRBJ1-2	TRBD1	TRBV12-3/TRBV12-4	CASSRQGIDGYTF	TGTGCCAGCAGTAGACAGGGGATCGATGGCTACACCTTC
few	TRBJ2-7	NA	TRBV6-4	CASSDVRLTLKQYF	TGTGCCAGCAGTGACGTCAGGCTCACCCTCAAGCAGTACTTC
many	TRBJ1-2	TRBD1	TRBV3-1	CASSQDGIGTGLLHYGYTF	TGTGCCAGCAGCCAAGATGGTATCGGGACAGGTCTCCTCCACTATGGCTACACCTTC
many	TRBJ2-7	TRBD1	TRBV28	CASTGPGQVPYEQYF	TGTGCCAGCACCGGCCCGGGACAGGTACCCTACGAGCAGTACTTC
few	TRBJ1-3	TRBD1	TRBV11-2	CASSAWTGDTIYF	TGTGCCAGCAGCGCCTGGACAGGTGACACCATATATTTT
many	TRBJ1-2	TRBD1	TRBV27	CASRPQGVLYGYTF	TGTGCCAGCAGACCACAGGGGGTCCTCTATGGCTACACCTTC
many	TRBJ1-1	NA	TRBV28	CASSYRIEAFF	TGTGCCAGCAGTTACCGGATTGAAGCTTTCTTT
many	TRBJ2-5	NA	TRBV7-6	CASSRRVGEETQYF	TGTGCCAGCAGCCGGCGCGTGGGTGAAGAGACCCAGTACTTC
many	TRBJ1-1	TRBD1	TRBV3-1	CASSLLGRGTEAFF	TGTGCCAGCAGCCTCTTGGGCAGGGGGACTGAAGCTTTCTTT
NA	TRBJ2-3	TRBD1	TRBV28	CASRPGTASTDTQYF	TGTGCCAGCAGACCCGGGACAGCTAGCACAGATACGCAGTATTTT
many	TRBJ2-2	TRBD2	TRBV20-1	CSARGLAGVGTGELFF	TGCAGTGCTAGAGGTCTGGCGGGAGTCGGTACCGGGGAGCTGTTTTTT